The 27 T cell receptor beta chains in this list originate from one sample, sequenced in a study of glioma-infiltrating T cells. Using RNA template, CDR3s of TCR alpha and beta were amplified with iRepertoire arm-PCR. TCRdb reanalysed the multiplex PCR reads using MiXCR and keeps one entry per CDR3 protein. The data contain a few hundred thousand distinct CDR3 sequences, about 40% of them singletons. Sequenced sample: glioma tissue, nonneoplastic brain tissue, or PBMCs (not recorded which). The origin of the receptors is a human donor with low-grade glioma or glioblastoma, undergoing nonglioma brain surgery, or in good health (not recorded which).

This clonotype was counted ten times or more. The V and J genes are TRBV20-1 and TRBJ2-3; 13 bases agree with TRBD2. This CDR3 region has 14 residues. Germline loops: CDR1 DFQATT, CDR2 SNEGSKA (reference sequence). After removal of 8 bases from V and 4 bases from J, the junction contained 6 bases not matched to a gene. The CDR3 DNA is TGCAGTCCGCCGGGACTAGCGGGACCAGATACGCAGTATTTT. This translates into CSPPGLAGPDTQYF.

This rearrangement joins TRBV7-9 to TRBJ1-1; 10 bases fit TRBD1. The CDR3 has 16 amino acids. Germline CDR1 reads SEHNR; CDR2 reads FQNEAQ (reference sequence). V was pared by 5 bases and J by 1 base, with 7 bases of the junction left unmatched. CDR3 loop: CASSRGDRGRNTEAFF. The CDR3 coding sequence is TGTGCCAGCAGCCGGGGGGACAGGGGAAGGAACACTGAAGCTTTCTTT.

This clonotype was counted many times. The CDR3, as DNA: TGTGCCAGCAGTGCCGGCCTCTGGAGCAATCAGCCCCAGCATTTT. This codes for CASSAGLWSNQPQHF. V usage is TRBV6-1 and J usage is TRBJ1-5; D is ambiguous. Between the trimmed V and J ends, which lost 4 bases and 1 base, there was a span of 11 bases. From germline, CDR1 is MNHNS and CDR2 SASEGT. There are 15 residues in the CDR3.

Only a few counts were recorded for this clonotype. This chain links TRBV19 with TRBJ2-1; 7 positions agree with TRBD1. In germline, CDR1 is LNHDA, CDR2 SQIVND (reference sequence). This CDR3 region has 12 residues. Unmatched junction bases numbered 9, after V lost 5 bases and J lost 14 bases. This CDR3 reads CASSLEQGSKFF. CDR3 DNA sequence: TGTGCCAGTAGTTTGGAACAGGGGTCTAAGTTCTTC.

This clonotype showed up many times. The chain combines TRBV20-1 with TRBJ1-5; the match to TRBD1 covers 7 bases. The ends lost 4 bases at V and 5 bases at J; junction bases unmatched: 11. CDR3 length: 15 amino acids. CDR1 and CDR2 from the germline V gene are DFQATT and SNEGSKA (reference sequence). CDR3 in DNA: TGCAGTGCTACCCGGACAGGACTAAGGGATCAGCCCCAGCATTTT. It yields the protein CSATRTGLRDQPQHF.

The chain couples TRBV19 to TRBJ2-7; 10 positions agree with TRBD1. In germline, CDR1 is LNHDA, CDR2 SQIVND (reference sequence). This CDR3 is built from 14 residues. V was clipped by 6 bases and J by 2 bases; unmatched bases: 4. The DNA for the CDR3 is TGTGCCAGTAGGCGACAGGGGGCCACCTACGAGCAGTACTTC. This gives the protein CASRRQGATYEQYF.

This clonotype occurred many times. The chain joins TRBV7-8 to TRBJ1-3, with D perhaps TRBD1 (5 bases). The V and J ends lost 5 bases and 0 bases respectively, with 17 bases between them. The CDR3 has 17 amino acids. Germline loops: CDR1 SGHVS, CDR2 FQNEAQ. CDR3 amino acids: CASSDLRGIPSGNTIYF. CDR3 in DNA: TGTGCCAGCAGCGACCTCCGGGGGATACCCTCTGGAAACACCATATATTTT.

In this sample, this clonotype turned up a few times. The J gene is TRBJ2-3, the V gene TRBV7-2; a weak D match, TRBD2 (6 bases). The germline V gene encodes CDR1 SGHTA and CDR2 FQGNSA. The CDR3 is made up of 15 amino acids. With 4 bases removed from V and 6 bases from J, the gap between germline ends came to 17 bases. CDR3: CASSSLARTTDTQYF. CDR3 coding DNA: TGTGCCAGCAGCTCCCTGGCGCGGACTACCGATACGCAGTATTTT. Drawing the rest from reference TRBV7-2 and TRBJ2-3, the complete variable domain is GAGVSQSPSNKVTEKGKDVELRCDPISGHTALYWYRQSLGQGLEFLIYFQGNSAPDKSGLPSDRFSAERTGGSVSTLTIQRTQQEDSAVYLCASSSLARTTDTQYFGPGTRLTVL.

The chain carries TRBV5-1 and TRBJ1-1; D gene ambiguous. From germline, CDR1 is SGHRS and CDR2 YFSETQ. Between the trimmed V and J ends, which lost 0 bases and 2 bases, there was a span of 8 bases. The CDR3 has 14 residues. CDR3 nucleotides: TGCGCCAGCAGCTTGGGGCCAGTCAACACTGAAGCTTTCTTT. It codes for CASSLGPVNTEAFF.

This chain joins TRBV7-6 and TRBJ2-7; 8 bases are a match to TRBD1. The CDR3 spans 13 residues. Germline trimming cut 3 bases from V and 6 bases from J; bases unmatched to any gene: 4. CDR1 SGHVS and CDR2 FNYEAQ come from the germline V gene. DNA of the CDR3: TGTGCCAGCAGCTTCGGACAGGGAAGCGAGCAGTACTTC. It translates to CASSFGQGSEQYF.

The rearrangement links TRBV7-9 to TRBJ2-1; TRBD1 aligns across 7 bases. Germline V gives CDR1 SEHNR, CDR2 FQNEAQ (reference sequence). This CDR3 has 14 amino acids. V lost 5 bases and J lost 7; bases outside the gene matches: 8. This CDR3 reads CASSHTGVGNEQFF. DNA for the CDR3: TGTGCCAGCAGCCACACAGGGGTTGGGAATGAGCAGTTCTTC.

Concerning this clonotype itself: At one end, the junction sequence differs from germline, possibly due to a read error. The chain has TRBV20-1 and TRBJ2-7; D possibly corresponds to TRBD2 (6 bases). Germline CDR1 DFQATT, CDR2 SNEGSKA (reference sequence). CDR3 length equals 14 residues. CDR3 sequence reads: CSAGGRGDPYQQYF. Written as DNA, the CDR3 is TGCAGTGCAGGAGGGAGAGGGGACCCCTACCAGCAGTACTTC.

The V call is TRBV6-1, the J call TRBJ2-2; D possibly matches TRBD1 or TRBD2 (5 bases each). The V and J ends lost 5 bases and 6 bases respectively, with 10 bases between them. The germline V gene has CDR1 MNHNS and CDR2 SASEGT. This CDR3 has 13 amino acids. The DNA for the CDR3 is TGTGCCAGCAGTTATGGGGGAGCCGGGGAGCTGTTTTTT. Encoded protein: CASSYGGAGELFF.

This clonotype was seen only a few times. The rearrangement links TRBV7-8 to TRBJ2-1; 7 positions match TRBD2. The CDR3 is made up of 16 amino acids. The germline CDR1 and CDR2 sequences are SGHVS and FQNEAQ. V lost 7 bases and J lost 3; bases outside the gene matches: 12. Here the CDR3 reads CASIEDRDYLYNEQFF. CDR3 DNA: TGTGCCAGCATCGAAGACCGGGACTATCTCTACAATGAGCAGTTCTTC.

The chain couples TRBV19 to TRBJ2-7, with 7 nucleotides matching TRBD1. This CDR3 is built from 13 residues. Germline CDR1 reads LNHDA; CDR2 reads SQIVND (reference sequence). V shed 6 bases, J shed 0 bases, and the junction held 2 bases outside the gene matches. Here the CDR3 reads CASSGQASYEQYF. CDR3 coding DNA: TGTGCCAGTAGCGGACAGGCCTCCTACGAGCAGTACTTC.

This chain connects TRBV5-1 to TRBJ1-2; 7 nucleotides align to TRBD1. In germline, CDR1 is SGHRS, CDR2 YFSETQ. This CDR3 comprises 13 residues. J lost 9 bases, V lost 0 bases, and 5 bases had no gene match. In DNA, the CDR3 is TGCGCCAGCAGCTTGGGACAGGGTAGCAGCTACACCTTC. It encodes CASSLGQGSSYTF.

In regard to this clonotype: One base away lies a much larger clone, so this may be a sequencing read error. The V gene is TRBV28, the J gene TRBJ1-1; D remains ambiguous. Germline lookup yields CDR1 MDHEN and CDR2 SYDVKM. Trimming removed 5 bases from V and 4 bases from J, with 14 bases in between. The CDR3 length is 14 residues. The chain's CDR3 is CASSISKGITEAFF. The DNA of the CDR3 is TGTGCCAGCAGTATCTCGAAAGGGATCACTGAAGCTTTCTTT.

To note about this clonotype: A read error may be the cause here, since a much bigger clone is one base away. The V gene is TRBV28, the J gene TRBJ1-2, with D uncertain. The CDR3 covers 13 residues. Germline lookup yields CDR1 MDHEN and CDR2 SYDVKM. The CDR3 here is CGSSIPENYGYTF. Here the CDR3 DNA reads TGTGGCAGCAGTATTCCAGAGAACTATGGCTACACCTTC.

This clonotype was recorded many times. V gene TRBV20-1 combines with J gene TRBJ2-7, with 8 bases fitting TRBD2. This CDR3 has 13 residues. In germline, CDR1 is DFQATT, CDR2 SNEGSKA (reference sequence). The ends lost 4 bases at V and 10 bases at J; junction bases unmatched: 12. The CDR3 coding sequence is TGCAGTGCTACTCCCCTCCTACTAGCGGTTCAGTACTTC. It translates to CSATPLLLAVQYF.

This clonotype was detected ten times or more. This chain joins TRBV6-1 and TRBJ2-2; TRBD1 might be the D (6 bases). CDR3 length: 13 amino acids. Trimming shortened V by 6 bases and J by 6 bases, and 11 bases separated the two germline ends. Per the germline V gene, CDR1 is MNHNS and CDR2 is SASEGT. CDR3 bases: TGTGCCAGCAGGAAACAGGGTCCCGGGGAGCTGTTTTTT. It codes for CASRKQGPGELFF.

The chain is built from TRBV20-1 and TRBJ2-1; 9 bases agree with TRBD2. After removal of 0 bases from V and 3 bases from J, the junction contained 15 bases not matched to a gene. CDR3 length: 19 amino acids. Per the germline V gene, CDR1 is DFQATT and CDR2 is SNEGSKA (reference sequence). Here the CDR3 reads CSARDREGSGSGFYNEQFF. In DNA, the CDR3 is TGCAGTGCTAGAGATCGCGAAGGTAGCGGGAGTGGGTTCTACAATGAGCAGTTCTTC.

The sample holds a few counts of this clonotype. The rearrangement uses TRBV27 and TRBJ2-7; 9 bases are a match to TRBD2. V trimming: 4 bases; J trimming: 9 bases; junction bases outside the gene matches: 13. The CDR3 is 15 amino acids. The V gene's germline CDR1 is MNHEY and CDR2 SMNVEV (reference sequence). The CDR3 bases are TGTGCCAGCAGTTCGATTAGCGGGGGATATTCTTGGCAGTACTTC. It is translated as CASSSISGGYSWQYF.

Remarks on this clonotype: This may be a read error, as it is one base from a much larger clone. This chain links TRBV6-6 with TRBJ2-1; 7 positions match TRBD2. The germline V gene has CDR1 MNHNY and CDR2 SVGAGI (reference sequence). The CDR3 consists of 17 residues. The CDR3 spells CAGRQLALASNYNEQFF. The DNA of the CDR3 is TGTGCCGGCAGACAATTGGCACTAGCGTCTAACTACAATGAGCAGTTCTTC.

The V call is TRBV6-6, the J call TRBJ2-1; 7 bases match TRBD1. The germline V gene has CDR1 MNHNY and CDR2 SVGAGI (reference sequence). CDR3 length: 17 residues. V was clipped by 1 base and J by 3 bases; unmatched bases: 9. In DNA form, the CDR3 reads TGTGCCAGCAGTTACTTGGCAGGGGGTGGGGTCTACAATGAGCAGTTCTTC. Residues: CASSYLAGGGVYNEQFF.

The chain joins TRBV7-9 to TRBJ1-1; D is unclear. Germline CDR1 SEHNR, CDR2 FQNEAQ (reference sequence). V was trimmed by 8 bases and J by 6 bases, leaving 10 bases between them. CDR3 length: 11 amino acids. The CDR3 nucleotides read TGTGCCAGCTCGCTGACCCCTGAAGCTTTCTTT. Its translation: CASSLTPEAFF.

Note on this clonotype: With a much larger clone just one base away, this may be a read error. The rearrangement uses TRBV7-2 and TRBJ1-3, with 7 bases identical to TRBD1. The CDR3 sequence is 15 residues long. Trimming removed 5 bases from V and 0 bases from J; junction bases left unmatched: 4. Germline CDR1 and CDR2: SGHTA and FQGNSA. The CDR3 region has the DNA TGTGCCAGCAGCCCGGGACAGAGCTCTGGAAACACCATATATTTT. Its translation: CASSPGQSSGNTIYF.

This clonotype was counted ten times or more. Written as DNA, the CDR3 is TGTGCCAGCAGATATCCGGGAGGGCCTAGAAGAGACGGGGAGCTGTTTTTT. Its translation: CASRYPGGPRRDGELFF. This chain joins TRBV28 and TRBJ2-2; TRBD2 matches at 8 bases. Per germline, CDR1 MDHEN and CDR2 SYDVKM. V gave up 6 bases and J gave up 7 bases; unmatched junction bases: 16. CDR3 length: 17 amino acids.